The clone carrying this TCR beta chain appeared a single time. No antigen is known for it. This sample stems from a study of PD-1 blockade in classical Hodgkin lymphoma. Brentuximab vedotin exposure varied among the patients, all of whom had relapsed after autologous stem cell transplantation. Thawed PBMCs underwent magnetic negative selection to yield purified CD4+ T cells. General study findings and limits: Newly diagnosed patients reportedly had lower baseline TCR diversity than healthy donors. By C4D1, diversity of CD4+ TCRs had risen significantly, whereas that of CD8+ TCRs had not.

TCRdb keeps only in-frame clones here, not all; method: immunoSEQ multiplex PCR. The table shows about 27,000 clones, with around 80% occurring only once. Losses at the gene ends were 5 bases for V and 1 base for J; bases not matched to a gene: 7. The germline CDR1 and CDR2 sequences are SGHVS and FQNEAQ. This CDR3 region has 16 residues. This clonotype was sampled from a human donor with classical Hodgkin lymphoma. The V and J genes are TRBV7-8 and TRBJ2-2; 7 positions match TRBD1. This specimen was CD4+ T cells from blood, taken at baseline. The CDR3 coding sequence is TGTGCCAGCAGCCTCACAGGGGCCGTGAACACCGGGGAGCTGTTTTTT. Translation: CASSLTGAVNTGELFF. The whole variable domain, remainder taken from reference TRBV7-8 and TRBJ2-2, is GAGVSQSPRYKVAKRGQDVALRCDPISGHVSLFWYQQALGQGPEFLTYFQNEAQLDKSGLPSDRFFAERPEGSVSTLKIQRTQQEDSAVYLCASSLTGAVNTGELFFGEGSRLTVL.